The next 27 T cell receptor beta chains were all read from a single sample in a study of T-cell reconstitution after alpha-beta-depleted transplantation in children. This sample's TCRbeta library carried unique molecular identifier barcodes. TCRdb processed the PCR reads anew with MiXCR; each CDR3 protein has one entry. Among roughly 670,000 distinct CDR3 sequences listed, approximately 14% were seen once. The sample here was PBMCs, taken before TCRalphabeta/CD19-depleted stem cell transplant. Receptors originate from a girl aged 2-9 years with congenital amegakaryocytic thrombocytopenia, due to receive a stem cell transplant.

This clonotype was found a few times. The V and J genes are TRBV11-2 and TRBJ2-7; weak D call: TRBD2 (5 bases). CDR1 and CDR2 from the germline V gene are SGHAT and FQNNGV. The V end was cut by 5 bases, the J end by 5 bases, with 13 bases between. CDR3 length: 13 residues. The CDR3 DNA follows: TGTGCCAGCAGCCCCCGCCCGAGGGACGAGCAGTACTTC. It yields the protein CASSPRPRDEQYF.

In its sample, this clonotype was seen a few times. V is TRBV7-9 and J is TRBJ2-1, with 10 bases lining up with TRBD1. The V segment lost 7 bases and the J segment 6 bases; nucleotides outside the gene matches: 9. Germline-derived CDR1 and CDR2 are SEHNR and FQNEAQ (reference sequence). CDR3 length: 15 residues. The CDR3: CASTIEGQGFNEQFF. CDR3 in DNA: TGTGCCAGCACCATAGAGGGACAGGGGTTCAATGAGCAGTTCTTC.

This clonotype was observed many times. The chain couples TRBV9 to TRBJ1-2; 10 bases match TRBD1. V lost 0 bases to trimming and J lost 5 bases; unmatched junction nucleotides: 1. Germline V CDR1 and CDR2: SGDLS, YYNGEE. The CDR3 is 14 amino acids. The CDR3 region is CASSVAGQGYGYTF. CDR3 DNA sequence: TGTGCCAGCAGCGTAGCGGGACAGGGGTATGGCTACACCTTC.

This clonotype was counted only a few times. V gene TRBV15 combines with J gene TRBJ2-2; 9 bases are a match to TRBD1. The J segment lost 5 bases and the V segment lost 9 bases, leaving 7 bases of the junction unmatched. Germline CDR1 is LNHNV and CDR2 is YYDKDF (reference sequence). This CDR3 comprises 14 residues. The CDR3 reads CATITGTGTGELFF. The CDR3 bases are TGTGCCACGATCACAGGGACAGGGACCGGGGAGCTGTTTTTT. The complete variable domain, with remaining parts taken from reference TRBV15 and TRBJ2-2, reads DAMVIQNPRYQVTQFGKPVTLSCSQTLNHNVMYWYQQKSSQAPKLLFHYYDKDFNNEADTPDNFQSRRPNTSFCFLDIRSPGLGDTAMYLCATITGTGTGELFFGEGSRLTVL.

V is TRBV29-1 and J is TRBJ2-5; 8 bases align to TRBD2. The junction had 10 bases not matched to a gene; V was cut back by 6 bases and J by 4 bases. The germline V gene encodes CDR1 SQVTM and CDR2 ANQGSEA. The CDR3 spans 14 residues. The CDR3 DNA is TGCAGCGTCCCCAGCGGGGGTTGGGGAGAGACCCAGTACTTC. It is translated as CSVPSGGWGETQYF.

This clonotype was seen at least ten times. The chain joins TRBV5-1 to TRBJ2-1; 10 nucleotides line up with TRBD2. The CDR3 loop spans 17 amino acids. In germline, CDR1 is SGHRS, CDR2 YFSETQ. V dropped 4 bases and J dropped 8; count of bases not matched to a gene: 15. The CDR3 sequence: CASSPTVSSGSPHEQFF. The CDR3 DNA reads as TGCGCCAGCAGCCCCACTGTCTCTAGCGGGAGTCCCCATGAGCAGTTCTTC.

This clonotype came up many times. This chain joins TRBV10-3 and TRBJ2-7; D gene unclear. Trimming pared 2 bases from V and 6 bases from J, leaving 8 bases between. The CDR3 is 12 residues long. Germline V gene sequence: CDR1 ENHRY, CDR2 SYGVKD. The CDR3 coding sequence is TGTGCCATCAGTGAGGGTCCTTCCGAGCAGTACTTC. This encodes CAISEGPSEQYF.

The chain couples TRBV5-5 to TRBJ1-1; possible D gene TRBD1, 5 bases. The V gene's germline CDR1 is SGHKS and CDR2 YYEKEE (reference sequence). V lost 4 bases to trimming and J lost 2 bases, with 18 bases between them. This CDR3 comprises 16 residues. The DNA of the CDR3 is TGTGCCAGCAGCGGGACGGGACCAAGGGGTAACACTGAAGCTTTCTTT. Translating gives CASSGTGPRGNTEAFF.

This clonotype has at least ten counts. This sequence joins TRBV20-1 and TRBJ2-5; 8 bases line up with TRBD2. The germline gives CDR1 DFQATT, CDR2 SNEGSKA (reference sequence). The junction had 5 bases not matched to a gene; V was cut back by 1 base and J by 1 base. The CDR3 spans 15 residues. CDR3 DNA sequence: TGCAGTGCTAGAGGGCTAGCGGGTTCCCAAGAGACCCAGTACTTC. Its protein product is CSARGLAGSQETQYF.

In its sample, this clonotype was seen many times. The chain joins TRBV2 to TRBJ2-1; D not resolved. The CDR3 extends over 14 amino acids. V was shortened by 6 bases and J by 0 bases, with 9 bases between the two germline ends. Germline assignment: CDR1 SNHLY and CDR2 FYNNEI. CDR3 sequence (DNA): TGTGCCAGCAGCCACGACAACTCCTACAATGAGCAGTTCTTC. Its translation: CASSHDNSYNEQFF. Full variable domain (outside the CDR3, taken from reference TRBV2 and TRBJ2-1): EPEVTQTPSHQVTQMGQEVILRCVPISNHLYFYWYRQILGQKVEFLVSFYNNEISEKSEIFDDQFSVERPDGSNFTLKIRSTKLEDSAMYFCASSHDNSYNEQFFGPGTRLTVL.

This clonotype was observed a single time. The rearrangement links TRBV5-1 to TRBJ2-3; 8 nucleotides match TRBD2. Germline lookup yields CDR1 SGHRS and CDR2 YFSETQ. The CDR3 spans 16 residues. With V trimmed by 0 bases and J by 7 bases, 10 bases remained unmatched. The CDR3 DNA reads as TGCGCCAGCAGCTTGGCCTCAGCGGGAGTAGTACATACGCAGTATTTT. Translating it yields CASSLASAGVVHTQYF.

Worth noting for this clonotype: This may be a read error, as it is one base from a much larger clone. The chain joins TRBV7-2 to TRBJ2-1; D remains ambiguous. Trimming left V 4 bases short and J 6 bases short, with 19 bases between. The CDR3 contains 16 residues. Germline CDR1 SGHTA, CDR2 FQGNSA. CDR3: CASSSVIGFGFNEQFF. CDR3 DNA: TGTGCCAGCAGCTCAGTAATAGGATTTGGATTCAATGAGCAGTTCTTC.

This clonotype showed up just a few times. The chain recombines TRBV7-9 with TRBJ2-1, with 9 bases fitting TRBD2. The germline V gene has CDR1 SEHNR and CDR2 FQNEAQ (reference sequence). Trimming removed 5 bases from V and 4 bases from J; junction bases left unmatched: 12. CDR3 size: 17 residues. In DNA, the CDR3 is TGTGCCAGCAGCCCCGTAGCGGGAGAGGCCAGGTACAATGAGCAGTTCTTC. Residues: CASSPVAGEARYNEQFF.

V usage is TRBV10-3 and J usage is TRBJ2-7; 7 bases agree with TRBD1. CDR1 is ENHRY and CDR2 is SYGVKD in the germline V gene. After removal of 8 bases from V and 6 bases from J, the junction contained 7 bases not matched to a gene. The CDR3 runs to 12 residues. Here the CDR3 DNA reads TGTGCCATCTTCGAGGGGGCTCGCGAGCAGTACTTC. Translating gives CAIFEGAREQYF.

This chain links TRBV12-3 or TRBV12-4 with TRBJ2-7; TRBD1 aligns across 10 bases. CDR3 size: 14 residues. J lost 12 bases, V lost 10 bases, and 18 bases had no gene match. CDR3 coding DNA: TGTGCCACCGCCCCCGGGACAGGGGTCGACAAGACGTACTTC. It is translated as CATAPGTGVDKTYF.

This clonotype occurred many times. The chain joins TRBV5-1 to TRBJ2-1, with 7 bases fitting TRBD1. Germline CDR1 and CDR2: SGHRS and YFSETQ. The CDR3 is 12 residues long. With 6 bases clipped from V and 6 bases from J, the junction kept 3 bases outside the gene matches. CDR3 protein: CASMTGLNEQFF. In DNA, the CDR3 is TGCGCCAGCATGACAGGGCTCAATGAGCAGTTCTTC.

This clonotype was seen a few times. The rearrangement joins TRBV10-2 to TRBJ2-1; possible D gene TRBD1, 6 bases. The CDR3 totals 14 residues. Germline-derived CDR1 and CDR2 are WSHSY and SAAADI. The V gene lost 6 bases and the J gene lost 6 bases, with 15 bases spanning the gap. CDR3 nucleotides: TGCGCCAGCAGCTCATTGGACAGAACCAATGAGCAGTTCTTC. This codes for CASSSLDRTNEQFF.

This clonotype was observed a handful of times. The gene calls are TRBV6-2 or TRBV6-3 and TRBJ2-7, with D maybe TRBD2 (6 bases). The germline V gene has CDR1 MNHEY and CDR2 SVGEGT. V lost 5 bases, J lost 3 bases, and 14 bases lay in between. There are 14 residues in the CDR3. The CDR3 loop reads CASSGSGEYYEQYF. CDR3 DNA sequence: TGTGCCAGCAGTGGTAGCGGAGAATACTACGAGCAGTACTTC.

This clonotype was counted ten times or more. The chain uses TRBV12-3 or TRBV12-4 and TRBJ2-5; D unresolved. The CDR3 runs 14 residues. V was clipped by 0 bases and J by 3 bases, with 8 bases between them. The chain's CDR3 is CASSLAISEETQYF. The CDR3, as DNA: TGTGCCAGCAGTTTAGCGATCTCAGAAGAGACCCAGTACTTC.

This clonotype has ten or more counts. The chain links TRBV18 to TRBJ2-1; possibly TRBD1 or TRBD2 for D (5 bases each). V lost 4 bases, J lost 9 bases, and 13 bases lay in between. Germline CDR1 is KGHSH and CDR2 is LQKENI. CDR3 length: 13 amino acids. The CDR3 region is CASSLGPSAEQFF. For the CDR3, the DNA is TGTGCCAGCTCACTGGGACCTAGTGCTGAGCAGTTCTTC.

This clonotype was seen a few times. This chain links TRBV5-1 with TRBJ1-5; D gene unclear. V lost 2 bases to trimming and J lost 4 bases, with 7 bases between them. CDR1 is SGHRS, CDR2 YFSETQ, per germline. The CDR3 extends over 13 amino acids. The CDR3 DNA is TGCGCCAGCAGCTTCTTGGGTAATCAGCCCCAGCATTTT. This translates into CASSFLGNQPQHF.

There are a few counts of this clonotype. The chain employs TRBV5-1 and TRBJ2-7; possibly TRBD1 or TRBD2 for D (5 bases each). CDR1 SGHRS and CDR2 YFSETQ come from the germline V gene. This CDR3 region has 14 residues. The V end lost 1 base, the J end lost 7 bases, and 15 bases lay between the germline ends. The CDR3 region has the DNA TGCGCCAGCAGCTTGAGGGACGGCCGTCTTGAGCAGTACTTC. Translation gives CASSLRDGRLEQYF.

The DNA of the CDR3 is TGTGCCAGCAGCTCAACTAGCGCTTCCTACAATGAGCAGTTCTTC. Amino acid sequence: CASSSTSASYNEQFF. The chain uses TRBV7-3 and TRBJ2-1; 7 nucleotides align to TRBD2. This CDR3 contains 15 residues. Unmatched junction bases numbered 4, after V lost 4 bases and J lost 1 base. The V gene's germline CDR1 is SGHTA and CDR2 FQGTGA.

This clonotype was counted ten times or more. CDR3 loop: CASRPDRDHEQFF. The CDR3 DNA is TGTGCCAGCAGACCCGACAGGGACCATGAGCAGTTCTTC. V usage is TRBV12-3 or TRBV12-4 and J usage is TRBJ2-1, with TRBD1 identical over 7 bases. This CDR3 is built from 13 residues. The V gene end was trimmed by 6 bases and the J gene end by 8 bases; junction bases not matched to a gene: 7.

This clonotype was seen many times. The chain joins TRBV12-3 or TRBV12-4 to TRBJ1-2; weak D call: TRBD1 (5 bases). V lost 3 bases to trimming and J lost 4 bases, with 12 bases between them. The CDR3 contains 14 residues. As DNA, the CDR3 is TGTGCCAGCAGTTTCAGGGTCCCCCTCTATGGCTACACCTTC. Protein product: CASSFRVPLYGYTF.

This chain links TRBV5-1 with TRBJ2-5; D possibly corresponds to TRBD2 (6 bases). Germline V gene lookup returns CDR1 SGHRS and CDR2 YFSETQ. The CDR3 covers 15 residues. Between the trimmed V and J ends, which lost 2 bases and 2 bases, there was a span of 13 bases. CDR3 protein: CASSFRASEQETQYF. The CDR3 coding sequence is TGCGCCAGCAGCTTCCGGGCTAGCGAACAAGAGACCCAGTACTTC.

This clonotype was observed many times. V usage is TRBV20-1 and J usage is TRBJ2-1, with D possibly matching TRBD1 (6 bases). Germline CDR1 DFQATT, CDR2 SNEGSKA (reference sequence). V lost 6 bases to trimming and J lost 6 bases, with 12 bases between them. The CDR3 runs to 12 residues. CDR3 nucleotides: TGCAGTGCCTCCGGGACAATCAATGAGCAGTTCTTC. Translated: CSASGTINEQFF.